This T cell receptor beta chain was sequenced during a study of T cell repertoires in cytomegalovirus infection. For the study at large: TCR beta signatures that were public indicated CMV infection and matching HLA type.

Study-wide findings and caveats: Ex vivo responses were dominated by HLA-C-restricted CMV-specific TCR beta clonotypes. Cumulative public TCR beta family frequency identified CMV carriers with the relevant HLA.

The CDR3 runs 12 residues. The germline CDR1 and CDR2 sequences are SGHTA and FQGNSA. The V gene lost 5 bases and the J gene lost 4 bases, with 9 bases spanning the gap. This clonotype was observed at least ten times. Its antigen is not known. TCRdb itself ran the reads through MiXCR, one entry per CDR3 protein. Among about 300,000 distinct CDR3 sequences listed, about 9.1% were seen once. The specimen was PBMCs. The receptor was isolated from a human donor in good health (CMV status not recorded). Some clones in this sample may be carry-over from other donors' samples. V and J are TRBV7-2 and TRBJ2-7, with a tentative D call TRBD1 (6 bases). The DNA of the CDR3 is TGTGCCAGCAGCCGGACAGAATACGAGCAGTACTTC. Protein product: CASSRTEYEQYF.